The clone carrying this T cell receptor (beta chain) turned up a few times. Its antigen is not identified. Naive, central memory, regulatory and stem cell-like memory cells within the CD4+ compartment were sorted using CD45RO/CCR7/CD25/CD127/CD95/CD27. What was sequenced were expressed TCRB transcripts, since all of the isolated RNA had been reverse transcribed. Produced via immunoSEQ multiplex PCR; TCRdb's table is partial and in-frame only. The sample has hundreds of thousands of clones; approximately 30% are singletons. With 0 bases removed from V and 7 bases from J, the gap between germline ends came to 4 bases. Germline CDR1 LGHNA, CDR2 YNFKEQ. The CDR3 covers 12 residues. This record comes from a study of beta chain features in type 1 diabetes. Study-wide background: Sorted cells from all samples, numbering 100 million to 120 million, were examined.

Notes on the study in general: Shortening of TCRB CDR3s, moderate but significant, appeared in all four CD4+ subsets of Type 1 diabetes patients. Patients' naive, central memory and regulatory TCRB repertoires appeared more alike than those of healthy donors.

The chain employs TRBV4-2 and TRBJ1-3; D is uncertain. The sample comprised naive CD4+ T cells from blood. The sequence derives from a man younger than 35 in good health. Here the CDR3 reads CASSQDGNTIYF. The CDR3 nucleotides read TGTGCCAGCAGCCAAGATGGGAACACCATATATTTT.